Shown below are 26 T cell receptor beta chains from a single sample sequenced in a study of blood T cell repertoires in COVID-19. Clones were sequenced by immunoSEQ multiplex PCR, and TCRdb holds only the in-frame ones, with some missing. The sample carries over 60,000 clones, about 90% recorded once. Sequencing used peripheral blood. The receptor set was obtained from a man in his fifties or sixties with COVID-19, enrolled during active disease.

The V gene is TRBV6-4, the J gene TRBJ2-1; D possibly corresponds to TRBD1 (6 bases). The V gene's germline CDR1 is MRHNA and CDR2 SNTAGT. Trimming removed 0 bases from V and 6 bases from J, with 18 bases in between. This CDR3 has 17 amino acids. Written as DNA, the CDR3 is TGTGCCAGCAGTGACTCCCCAGGGGCAATAGGGCCCAATGAGCAGTTCTTC. Translated: CASSDSPGAIGPNEQFF.

The V and J genes are TRBV7-9 and TRBJ1-5; 7 nucleotides line up with TRBD1. This CDR3 has 18 amino acids. In germline, CDR1 is SEHNR, CDR2 FQNEAQ (reference sequence). J was trimmed by 0 bases and V by 3 bases; bases with no gene match: 11. The CDR3 region has the DNA TGTGCCAGCAGCTTTGTAACAGGGGATCTTCATAGCAATCAGCCCCAGCATTTT. Translating it yields CASSFVTGDLHSNQPQHF.

V gene TRBV6-6 combines with J gene TRBJ2-2; 9 bases line up with TRBD1. The ends lost 5 bases at V and 0 bases at J; junction bases unmatched: 4. This CDR3 region has 16 residues. Germline V gives CDR1 MNHNY, CDR2 SVGAGI (reference sequence). The CDR3 DNA sequence: TGTGCCAGCAGTCAACAGGGGGCGACGAACACCGGGGAGCTGTTTTTT. Translating gives CASSQQGATNTGELFF.

The rearrangement joins TRBV7-9 to TRBJ2-1; D might be TRBD1 (6 bases). The CDR3 spans 13 residues. The germline V and J ends were trimmed by 4 bases and 9 bases, with 13 bases remaining between them. From germline, CDR1 is SEHNR and CDR2 FQNEAQ (reference sequence). Here the CDR3 DNA reads TGTGCCAGCAGCTCAGGGGATGGGGGTGAGCAGTTCTTC. Protein: CASSSGDGGEQFF.

This clone was observed a handful of times. The chain uses TRBV11-1 and TRBJ1-3; no clear D gene. From germline, CDR1 is SGHAT and CDR2 FQDESV (reference sequence). V lost 1 base and J 4 bases, leaving 8 bases between the germline ends. The CDR3 has 14 residues. The CDR3 sequence: CASSLERSGNTIYF. The CDR3 bases are TGTGCCAGCAGCTTAGAACGGAGCGGAAACACCATATATTTT.

J is TRBJ2-6 and V is TRBV19; 11 bases are a match to TRBD1. V lost 10 bases and J lost 0; bases outside the gene matches: 5. CDR3 length equals 16 residues. CDR1 and CDR2 from the germline V gene are LNHDA and SQIVND (reference sequence). The CDR3 protein is CATRTGGYSGANVLTF. CDR3 nucleotide sequence: TGTGCCACCAGGACAGGGGGCTACTCTGGGGCCAACGTCCTGACTTTC.

The chain's CDR3 is CASRQGEHTEAFF. CDR3 nucleotides: TGTGCCAGCCGACAGGGCGAGCACACTGAAGCTTTCTTT. The chain has TRBV6-5 and TRBJ1-1, with 7 bases identical to TRBD1. The CDR3 consists of 13 residues. Losses at the gene ends were 8 bases for V and 3 bases for J; bases not matched to a gene: 6. CDR1 is MNHEY, CDR2 SVGAGI, per germline.

The rearrangement links TRBV14 to TRBJ2-1; 11 bases are shared with TRBD2. The germline V gene has CDR1 SGHDN and CDR2 FVKESK. V lost 5 bases to trimming and J lost 4 bases; unmatched junction nucleotides: 4. CDR3 size: 15 residues. CDR3 coding DNA: TGTGCCAGCAGCACCGGGACTAGCGGATACAATGAGCAGTTCTTC. It translates to CASSTGTSGYNEQFF. Based on the CDR3 plus reference TRBV14 and TRBJ2-1, the full variable domain is EAGVTQFPSHSVIEKGQTVTLRCDPISGHDNLYWYRRVMGKEIKFLLHFVKESKQDESGMPNNRFLAERTGGTYSTLKVQPAELEDSGVYFCASSTGTSGYNEQFFGPGTRLTVL.

The V and J genes are TRBV11-2 and TRBJ2-3; D is unclear. The CDR3 runs 15 residues. V lost 1 base, J lost 3 bases, and 11 bases lay in between. Germline CDR1 reads SGHAT; CDR2 reads FQNNGV. CDR3 residues: CASSLVRIATDTQYF. The CDR3 nucleotides read TGTGCCAGCAGCTTAGTGAGGATAGCTACAGATACGCAGTATTTT.

The chain recombines TRBV3-1 (or the pseudogene TRBV3-2) with TRBJ1-1, with TRBD1 identical over 10 bases. J gave up 11 bases and V 4 bases, and 7 bases lay outside the gene matches. CDR3 length equals 13 residues. Germline V lookup: CDR1 LGHDT, CDR2 YNNKEL (reference sequence). The DNA for the CDR3 is TGTGCCAGCAGCCCCAACCGGGACAGGGGTGCTTTCTTT. Translation gives CASSPNRDRGAFF.

V and J are TRBV12-2 and TRBJ2-7; no check of the table's D call, TRBD2, against the DNA was made. TRBV12-2 is an annotated pseudogene. This CDR3 region has 18 residues. The DNA for the CDR3 is TGTGCAAGTCGCTTAGTTAAACTAGCGGGAGTCTTCTTCTACGAGCAGTACTTC. It is translated as CASRLVKLAGVFFYEQYF.

The chain uses TRBV19 and TRBJ2-7; weak D call: TRBD1 (5 bases). CDR1 is LNHDA and CDR2 is SQIVND in the germline V gene (reference sequence). V shed 6 bases and J shed 6 bases, with 9 bases lying between them. The CDR3 is 11 amino acids. CDR3 loop: CASSDSSEQYF. The CDR3 region has the DNA TGTGCCAGTAGCGACAGTAGCGAGCAGTACTTC. Variable domain in full (rest from reference TRBV19 and TRBJ2-7): DGGITQSPKYLFRKEGQNVTLSCEQNLNHDAMYWYRQDPGQGLRLIYYSQIVNDFQKGDIAEGYSVSREKKESFPLTVTSAQKNPTAFYLCASSDSSEQYFGPGTRLTVT.

The gene calls are TRBV3-1 (or the pseudogene TRBV3-2) and TRBJ1-6; 8 bases are a match to TRBD1. Per the germline V gene, CDR1 is LGHDT and CDR2 is YNNKEL (reference sequence). CDR3 length: 15 amino acids. With 0 bases clipped from V and 5 bases from J, the junction kept 0 bases outside the gene matches. Here the CDR3 reads CASSQEDRDNSPLHF. Here the CDR3 DNA reads TGTGCCAGCAGCCAAGAGGACAGGGATAATTCACCCCTCCACTTT.

The rearrangement links TRBV7-9 to TRBJ2-7; TRBD2 agrees at 12 bases. V shed 5 bases, J shed 1 base, and the junction held 3 bases outside the gene matches. Germline CDR1 SEHNR, CDR2 FQNEAQ (reference sequence). The CDR3 sequence is 15 residues long. CDR3 sequence (DNA): TGTGCCAGCAGCCCGACTAGCGGGAGTTCCTACGAGCAGTACTTC. Translating gives CASSPTSGSSYEQYF.

The V call is TRBV20-1, the J call TRBJ2-3; D is perhaps TRBD1 (6 bases). The CDR3 runs 11 residues. Germline CDR1 and CDR2: DFQATT and SNEGSKA (reference sequence). V lost 2 bases, J lost 6 bases, and 6 bases lay in between. The CDR3 coding sequence is TGCAGTGCTAGAAGGGGGGATACGCAGTATTTT. Its protein product is CSARRGDTQYF.

J is TRBJ1-5 and V is TRBV2; the match to TRBD1 covers 9 bases. The CDR3 has 17 residues. After removal of 6 bases from V and 0 bases from J, the junction contained 9 bases not matched to a gene. Germline lookup yields CDR1 SNHLY and CDR2 FYNNEI. This CDR3 reads CASRRTGDFFSNQPQHF. The CDR3 DNA reads TGTGCCAGCAGAAGGACAGGGGACTTTTTTAGCAATCAGCCCCAGCATTTT.

The chain employs TRBV29-1 and TRBJ1-2; D gene ambiguous. Trimming took 4 bases from V and 2 from J, leaving 14 bases between them. This CDR3 comprises 14 residues. The germline V gene has CDR1 SQVTM and CDR2 ANQGSEA. The CDR3 spells CSVGMGIFNYGYTF. The CDR3 coding sequence is TGCAGCGTTGGAATGGGCATTTTCAACTATGGCTACACCTTC.

The chain uses TRBV29-1 and TRBJ1-1; D gene unclear. The CDR3 runs 11 residues. With 5 bases removed from V and 3 bases from J, the gap between germline ends came to 7 bases. Germline V gives CDR1 SQVTM, CDR2 ANQGSEA. CDR3 sequence reads: CSVREYTEAFF. The CDR3 coding sequence is TGCAGCGTTCGGGAATACACTGAAGCTTTCTTT.

This chain uses TRBV9 with TRBJ2-5; tentatively, D is TRBD2 (6 bases). Germline V gives CDR1 SGDLS, CDR2 YYNGEE. The CDR3 is 14 amino acids. V lost 0 bases, J lost 2 bases, and 8 bases lay in between. CDR3 protein: CASSVGSGQETQYF. The DNA of the CDR3 is TGTGCCAGCAGCGTAGGAAGCGGGCAAGAGACCCAGTACTTC.

The rearrangement links TRBV6-5 to TRBJ2-7, with D possibly matching TRBD1 (6 bases). Germline values: CDR1 MNHEY, CDR2 SVGAGI. The V end lost 4 bases, the J end lost 2 bases, and 12 bases lay between the germline ends. CDR3 length equals 14 residues. The CDR3 loop is CASSSTGTPYEQYF. In nucleotides, the CDR3 is TGTGCCAGCAGTTCCACAGGGACGCCCTACGAGCAGTACTTC.

At least ten counts were recorded for this clone. The chain carries TRBV12-5 and TRBJ2-7; 14 bases agree with TRBD2. The V gene end was trimmed by 6 bases and the J gene end by 3 bases; junction bases not matched to a gene: 4. CDR1 and CDR2 from the germline V gene are LGHNT and FRNRAP. The CDR3 is 15 amino acids. CDR3 sequence: CASGKGTSGSYEQYF. The CDR3 DNA sequence: TGTGCTAGTGGCAAGGGGACTAGCGGGAGCTACGAGCAGTACTTC.

The chain is built from TRBV28 and TRBJ2-5, with TRBD2 matching over 7 bases. The V gene end was trimmed by 11 bases and the J gene end by 2 bases; junction bases not matched to a gene: 14. Germline V lookup: CDR1 MDHEN, CDR2 SYDVKM. CDR3 size: 15 residues. CDR3 protein: CAHGRSGGAQETQYF. CDR3 DNA sequence: TGTGCCCACGGTCGGTCGGGAGGCGCACAAGAGACCCAGTACTTC.

The rearrangement uses TRBV18 and TRBJ2-7, with a possible D match to TRBD2 (5 bases). Trimming took off 2 bases at V and 0 bases at J, with 8 bases between the two ends. CDR1 is KGHSH, CDR2 LQKENI, per germline. The CDR3 covers 14 residues. The CDR3 DNA reads as TGTGCCAGCTCACCAGCAGACTACTCCTACGAGCAGTACTTC. Amino acids: CASSPADYSYEQYF. Full variable domain (rest looked up from reference TRBV18 and TRBJ2-7): NAGVMQNPRHLVRRRGQEARLRCSPMKGHSHVYWYRQLPEEGLKFMVYLQKENIIDESGMPKERFSAEFPKEGPSILRIQQVVRGDSAAYFCASSPADYSYEQYFGPGTRLTVT.

V usage is TRBV21-1 and J usage is TRBJ2-1; the DNA was not used to check the table's D call, TRBD2. TRBV21-1 is marked as a pseudogene. The CDR3 consists of 22 residues. The CDR3 DNA reads as TGTGCCAGCAGCAAACCCGCCGGTAAGCGGGAGGGTCCCGAGGACTACTGCAATGAGCAGTTCTTC. Translation: CASSKPAGKREGPEDYCNEQFF.

This chain links TRBV10-3 with TRBJ2-3; TRBD1 matches at 7 bases. J lost 7 bases, V lost 4 bases, and 11 bases had no gene match. Germline V lookup: CDR1 ENHRY, CDR2 SYGVKD. CDR3 length: 15 residues. The CDR3 DNA is TGTGCCATCAGTGGCCTAGTGGGACAGATAAATACGCAGTATTTT. Translation gives CAISGLVGQINTQYF.

The chain joins TRBV2 to TRBJ2-4; 15 bases fit TRBD2. The CDR3 consists of 15 residues. J was trimmed by 6 bases and V by 5 bases; bases with no gene match: 2. Germline V lookup: CDR1 SNHLY, CDR2 FYNNEI. The CDR3, as DNA: TGTGCCAGCAGTCGGACTAGCGGGGGGGGAAACATTCAGTACTTC. Its translation: CASSRTSGGGNIQYF.